This T cell receptor beta chain was recorded in a study of blood T cell repertoires in COVID-19. Turning to the study itself: Italy, Spain and the United States were the sources of the convalescent and acute COVID-19 samples. T cells, B-cell-depleted T cells, or PBMCs provided the cDNA or gDNA that served as material.

The authors' processing: Cell counts per sample came from amplifying reference gene primers. Assay used: immunoSEQ multiplex PCR; TCRdb lists only in-frame clones, some missing. The DNA was the basis for D and trimming; V, J and clone size are from that table. The sample consists of roughly 180,000 clones, about 76% of them appearing once. This clone came up many times. Unmatched junction bases numbered 12, after V lost 2 bases and J lost 6 bases. Germline values: CDR1 MNHEY, CDR2 SMNVEV (reference sequence). The CDR3 covers 16 residues. This clonotype was sampled from a woman between 50 and 59 years old with active or convalescent COVID-19. This chain uses TRBV27 with TRBJ1-2; 7 nucleotides match TRBD1. Source material: peripheral blood. The CDR3, as DNA: TGTGCCAGCAGTTTAAGGGGGAAGGGGGCGACAGATGGCTACACCTTC. As protein: CASSLRGKGATDGYTF.